One T cell receptor beta chain is described in this entry. The data derive from a study of tumor and adjacent non-tumor tissue in lung cancer. A modified ARM-PCR protocol with three rounds of nested PCR amplified TCRbeta. TCRdb reprocessed the multiplex PCR reads via MiXCR and lists one record per CDR3 protein. Of about 200,000 distinct CDR3 sequences listed, 70% to 75% are singletons. This sample's RNA came from whole unsorted tissue. In germline, CDR1 is SGHRS, CDR2 YFSETQ. The CDR3 is 14 amino acids. The ends were cut back, 4 bases at V and 7 bases at J, with 14 bases in the middle. This receptor was obtained from a man in his 60s with non-small cell lung cancer. The rearrangement links TRBV5-1 to TRBJ2-2; D possibly corresponds to TRBD1 (6 bases). Input material: lung tumor tissue. CDR3 residues: CASSPGTKIGELFF. The CDR3 DNA reads as TGCGCCAGCAGCCCCGGGACAAAGATCGGGGAGCTGTTTTTT.